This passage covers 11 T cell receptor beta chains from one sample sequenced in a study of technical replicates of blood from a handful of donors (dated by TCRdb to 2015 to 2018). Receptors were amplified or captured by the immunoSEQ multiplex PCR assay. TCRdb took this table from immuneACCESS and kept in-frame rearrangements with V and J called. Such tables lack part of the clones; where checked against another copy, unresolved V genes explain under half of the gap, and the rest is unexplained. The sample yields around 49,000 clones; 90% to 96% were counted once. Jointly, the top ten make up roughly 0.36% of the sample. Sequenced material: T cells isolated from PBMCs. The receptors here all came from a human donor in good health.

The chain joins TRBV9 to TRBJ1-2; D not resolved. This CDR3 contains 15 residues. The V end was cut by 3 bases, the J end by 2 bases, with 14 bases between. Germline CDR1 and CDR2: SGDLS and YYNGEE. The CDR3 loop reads CASSAIRGENYGYTF. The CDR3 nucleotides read TGTGCCAGCAGCGCGATCCGTGGGGAGAACTATGGCTACACCTTC.

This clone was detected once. The CDR3 region has the DNA TGTGCCAGCAGCCGTAACGGACAGGTAGGCACTGAAGCTTTCTTT. Translated: CASSRNGQVGTEAFF. V usage is TRBV11-3 and J usage is TRBJ1-1; 7 positions match TRBD1. The germline CDR1 and CDR2 sequences are SGHNT and YENEEA. Unmatched junction bases numbered 10, after V lost 5 bases and J lost 4 bases. This CDR3 contains 15 residues.

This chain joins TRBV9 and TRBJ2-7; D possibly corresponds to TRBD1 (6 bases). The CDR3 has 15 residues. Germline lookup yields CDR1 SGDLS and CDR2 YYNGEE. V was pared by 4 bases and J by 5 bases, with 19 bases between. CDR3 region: CASSISGRGPNEQYF. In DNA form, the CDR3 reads TGTGCCAGCAGCATCTCAGGCAGGGGACCAAACGAGCAGTACTTC.

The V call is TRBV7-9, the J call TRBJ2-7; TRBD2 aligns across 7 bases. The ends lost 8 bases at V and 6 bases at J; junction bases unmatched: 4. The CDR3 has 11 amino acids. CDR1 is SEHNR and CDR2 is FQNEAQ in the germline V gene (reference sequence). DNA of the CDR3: TGTGCCAGCGGACTAGGACTCGAGCAGTACTTC. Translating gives CASGLGLEQYF.

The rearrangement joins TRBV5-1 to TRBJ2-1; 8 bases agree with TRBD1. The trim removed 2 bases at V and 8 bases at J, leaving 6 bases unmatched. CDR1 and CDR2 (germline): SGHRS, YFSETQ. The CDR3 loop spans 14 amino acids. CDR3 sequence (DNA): TGCGCCAGCAGCTTAGACAGGGGTGGCGATGAGCAGTTCTTC. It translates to CASSLDRGGDEQFF.

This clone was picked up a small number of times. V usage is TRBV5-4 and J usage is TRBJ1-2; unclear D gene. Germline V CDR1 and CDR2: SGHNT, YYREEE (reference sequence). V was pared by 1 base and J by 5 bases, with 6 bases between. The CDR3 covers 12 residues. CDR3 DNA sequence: TGTGCCAGCAGCTTGTCGGAGTATGGCTACACCTTC. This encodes CASSLSEYGYTF.

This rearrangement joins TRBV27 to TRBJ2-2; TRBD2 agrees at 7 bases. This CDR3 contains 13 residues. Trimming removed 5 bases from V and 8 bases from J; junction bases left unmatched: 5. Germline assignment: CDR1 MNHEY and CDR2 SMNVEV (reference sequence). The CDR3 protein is CASSPGGSGELFF. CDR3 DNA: TGTGCCAGCAGTCCGGGGGGATCGGGGGAGCTGTTTTTT.

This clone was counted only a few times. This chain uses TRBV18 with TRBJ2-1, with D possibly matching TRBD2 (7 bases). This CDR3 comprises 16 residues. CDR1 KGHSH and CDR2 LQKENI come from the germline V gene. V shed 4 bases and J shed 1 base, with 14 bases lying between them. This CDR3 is CASSLAEGGSYNEQFF. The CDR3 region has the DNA TGTGCCAGCTCACTCGCCGAGGGGGGGTCCTACAATGAGCAGTTCTTC.

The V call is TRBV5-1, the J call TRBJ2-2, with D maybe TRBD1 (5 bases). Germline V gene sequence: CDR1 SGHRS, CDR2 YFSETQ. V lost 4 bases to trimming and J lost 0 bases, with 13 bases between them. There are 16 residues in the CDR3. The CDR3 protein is CASSSDSSSNTGELFF. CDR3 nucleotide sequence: TGCGCCAGCAGCAGTGACAGTTCTTCGAACACCGGGGAGCTGTTTTTT.

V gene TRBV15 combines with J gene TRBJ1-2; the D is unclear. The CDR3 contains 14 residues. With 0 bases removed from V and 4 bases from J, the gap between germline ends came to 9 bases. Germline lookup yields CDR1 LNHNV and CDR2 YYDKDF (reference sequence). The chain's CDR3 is CATSRDLSGYGYTF. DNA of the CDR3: TGTGCCACCAGCAGAGATTTGTCAGGCTATGGCTACACCTTC.

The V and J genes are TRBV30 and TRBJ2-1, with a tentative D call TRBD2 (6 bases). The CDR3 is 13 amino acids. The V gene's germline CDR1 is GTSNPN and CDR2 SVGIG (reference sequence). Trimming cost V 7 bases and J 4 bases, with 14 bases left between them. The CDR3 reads CASQGRGYNEQFF. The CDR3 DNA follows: TGTGCCTCGCAAGGGCGGGGATACAATGAGCAGTTCTTC. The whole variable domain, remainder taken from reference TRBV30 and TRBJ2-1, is SQTIHQWPATLVQPVGSPLSLECTVEGTSNPNLYWYRQAAGRGLQLLFYSVGIGQISSEVPQNLSASRPQDRQFILSSKKLLLSDSGFYLCASQGRGYNEQFFGPGTRLTVL.